This T cell receptor beta chain was sequenced during a study of blood T cells in healthy people across ages. This CDR3 comprises 11 residues. The V end was cut by 0 bases, the J end by 14 bases, with 8 bases between. Germline lookup yields CDR1 MNHEY and CDR2 SVGAGI. Per sample, at least 5 micrograms of total RNA were extracted. This clonotype was detected ten times or more. A J-beta primer mix and a sample-barcoded 5' primer were used in a second PCR of about 7 to 12 cycles. TCRdb re-derived calls from the 5' RACE reads in MiXCR, one entry per CDR3 protein. The sample shows hundreds of thousands of distinct CDR3 sequences, around 48% of them seen only once.

The chain recombines TRBV6-5 with TRBJ2-4; D uncertain. The sequenced material came from blood. This TCR came from a man of 80 years or more in good health. This chain's CDR3 is CASSYSAVEYF. CDR3 bases: TGTGCCAGCAGTTACTCGGCCGTGGAGTACTTC.